This passage covers 5 T cell receptor beta chains from one sample sequenced in a study of blood T cells in healthy people across ages. PCR was performed a second time for about 6 to 12 cycles using a sample-barcoded 5' primer and a J-beta primer mix. TCRdb analysed the 5' RACE reads with MiXCR anew, one entry per CDR3 protein. The repertoire holds 1,100,000 or so distinct CDR3 sequences, with under 45% as singletons. Sequenced sample: blood. The receptors come from a woman aged 60-75 years in good health.

This chain joins TRBV5-1 and TRBJ2-7, with 13 bases identical to TRBD2. CDR1 is SGHRS and CDR2 is YFSETQ in the germline V gene. The CDR3 consists of 17 residues. With V trimmed by 4 bases and J by 3 bases, 10 bases remained unmatched. This CDR3 is CASSPGLAGESSYEQYF. CDR3 bases: TGCGCCAGCAGCCCCGGACTAGCGGGAGAAAGTAGCTACGAGCAGTACTTC. Together with reference TRBV5-1 and TRBJ2-7, the CDR3 gives the full variable domain: KAGVTQTPRYLIKTRGQQVTLSCSPISGHRSVSWYQQTPGQGLQFLFEYFSETQRNKGNFPGRFSGRQFSNSRSEMNVSTLELGDSALYLCASSPGLAGESSYEQYFGPGTRLTVT.

The V gene is TRBV20-1, the J gene TRBJ2-1; D possibly corresponds to TRBD2 (6 bases). The CDR3 loop spans 15 amino acids. The germline V gene has CDR1 DFQATT and CDR2 SNEGSKA (reference sequence). With 0 bases removed from V and 7 bases from J, the gap between germline ends came to 16 bases. The CDR3 DNA follows: TGCAGTGCTAGAGATGGGACGGGAGCTTTAAATGAGCAGTTCTTC. The encoded protein is CSARDGTGALNEQFF.

This clonotype was observed a few times. The V call is TRBV20-1, the J call TRBJ2-3; 11 bases are a match to TRBD1. With 7 bases clipped from V and 8 bases from J, the junction kept 11 bases outside the gene matches. The germline V gene encodes CDR1 DFQATT and CDR2 SNEGSKA (reference sequence). CDR3 length: 14 residues. The CDR3 region has the DNA TGCAGTGGGGGGACAGGGGGGGAAATAGGTACGCAGTATTTT. Its translation: CSGGTGGEIGTQYF.

The chain is built from TRBV4-1 and TRBJ1-4; the D gene is possibly TRBD1 (5 bases). Trimming took off 3 bases at V and 8 bases at J, with 13 bases between the two ends. Germline CDR1 and CDR2: MGHRA and YSYEKL. This CDR3 has 14 residues. CDR3: CASSHSEEGEKLFF. The CDR3, as DNA: TGCGCCAGCAGCCACTCTGAAGAGGGGGAAAAACTGTTTTTT.

This clonotype was observed a few times. V and J are TRBV27 and TRBJ2-3, with 9 bases fitting TRBD2. Germline V gene sequence: CDR1 MNHEY, CDR2 SMNVEV (reference sequence). The junction had 6 bases not matched to a gene; V was cut back by 5 bases and J by 6 bases. The CDR3 spans 14 residues. The CDR3, as DNA: TGTGCCAGCAGTGTTGGCGGGAGGGTCGATACGCAGTATTTT. Its protein is CASSVGGRVDTQYF.